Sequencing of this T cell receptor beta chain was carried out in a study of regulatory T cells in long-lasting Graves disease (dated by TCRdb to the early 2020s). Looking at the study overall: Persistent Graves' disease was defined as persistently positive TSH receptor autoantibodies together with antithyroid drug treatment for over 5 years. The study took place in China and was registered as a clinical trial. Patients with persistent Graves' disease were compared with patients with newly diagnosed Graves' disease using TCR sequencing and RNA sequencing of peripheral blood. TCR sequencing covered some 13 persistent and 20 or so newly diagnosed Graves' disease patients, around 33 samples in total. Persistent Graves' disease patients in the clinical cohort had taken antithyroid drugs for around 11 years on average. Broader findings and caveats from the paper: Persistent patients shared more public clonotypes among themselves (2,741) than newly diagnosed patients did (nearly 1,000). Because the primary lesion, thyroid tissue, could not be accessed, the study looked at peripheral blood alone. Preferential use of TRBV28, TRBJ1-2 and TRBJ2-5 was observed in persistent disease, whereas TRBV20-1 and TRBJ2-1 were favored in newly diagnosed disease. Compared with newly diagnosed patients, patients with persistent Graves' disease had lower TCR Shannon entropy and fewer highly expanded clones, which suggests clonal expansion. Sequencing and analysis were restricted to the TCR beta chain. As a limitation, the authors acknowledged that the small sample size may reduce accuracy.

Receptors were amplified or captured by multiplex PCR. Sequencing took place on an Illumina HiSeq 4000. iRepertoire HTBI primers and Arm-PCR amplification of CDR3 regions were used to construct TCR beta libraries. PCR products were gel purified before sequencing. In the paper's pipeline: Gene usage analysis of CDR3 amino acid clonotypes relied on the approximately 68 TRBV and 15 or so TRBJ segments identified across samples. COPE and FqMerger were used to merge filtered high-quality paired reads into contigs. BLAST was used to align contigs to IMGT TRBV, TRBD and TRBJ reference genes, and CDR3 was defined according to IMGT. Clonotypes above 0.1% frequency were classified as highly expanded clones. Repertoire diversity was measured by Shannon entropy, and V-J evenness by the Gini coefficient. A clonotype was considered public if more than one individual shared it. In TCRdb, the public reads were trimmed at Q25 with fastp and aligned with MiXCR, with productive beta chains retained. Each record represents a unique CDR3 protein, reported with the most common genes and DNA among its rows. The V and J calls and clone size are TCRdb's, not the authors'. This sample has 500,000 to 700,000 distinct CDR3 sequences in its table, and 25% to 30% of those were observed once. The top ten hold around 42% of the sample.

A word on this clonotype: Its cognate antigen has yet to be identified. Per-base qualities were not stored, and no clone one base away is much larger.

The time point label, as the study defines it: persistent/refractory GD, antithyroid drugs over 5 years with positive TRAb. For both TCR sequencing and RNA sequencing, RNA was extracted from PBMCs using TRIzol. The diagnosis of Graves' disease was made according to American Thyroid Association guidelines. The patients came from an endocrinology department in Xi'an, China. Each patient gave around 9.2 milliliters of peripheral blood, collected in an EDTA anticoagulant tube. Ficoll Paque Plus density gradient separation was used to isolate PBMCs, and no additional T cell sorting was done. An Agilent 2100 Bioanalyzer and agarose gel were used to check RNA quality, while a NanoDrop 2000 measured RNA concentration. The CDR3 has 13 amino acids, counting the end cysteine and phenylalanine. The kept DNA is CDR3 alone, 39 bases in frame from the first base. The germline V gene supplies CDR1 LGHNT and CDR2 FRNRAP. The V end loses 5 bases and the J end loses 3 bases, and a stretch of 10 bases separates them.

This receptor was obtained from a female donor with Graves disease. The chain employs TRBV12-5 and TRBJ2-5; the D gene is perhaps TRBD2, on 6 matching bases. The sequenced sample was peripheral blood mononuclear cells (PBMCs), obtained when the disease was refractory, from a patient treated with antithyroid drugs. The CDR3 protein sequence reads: CASGPPGEETQYF. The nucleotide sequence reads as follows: TGTGCTAGTGGTCCCCCGGGGGAAGAGACCCAGTACTTC.